This TCR beta chain was sequenced for a study of blood T cell repertoires in COVID-19. TCRdb's table, derived via immunoSEQ multiplex PCR, lists solely in-frame clones and lacks some. The sample contains about 240,000 clones, 70% to 80% of which appear only once. CDR3 length: 15 residues. Looked up from germline, CDR1 is MNHEY and CDR2 is SVGAGI. Trimming left V 0 bases short and J 8 bases short, with 13 bases between. The chain couples TRBV6-5 to TRBJ1-4; D is uncertain. Sample: peripheral blood. The clonotype comes from a woman over 75 with acute or convalescent COVID-19. The CDR3: CASSYSWVEREKLFF. DNA for the CDR3: TGTGCCAGCAGTTACTCTTGGGTTGAGCGCGAAAAACTGTTTTTT.